The rows below give T cell receptor beta chains drawn from one sample of a study of siplizumab effects on memory and regulatory T cells. Only in-frame clones appear in the TCRdb table, and some are missing; sequencing was by immunoSEQ multiplex PCR. The sample contains 94,000 or so clones, over 95% of which appear only once. Source material: naive CD4+ T cells sorted from blood. The receptor source for this set is a human donor in good health. CDR3s include the opening cysteine and the closing phenylalanine or tryptophan. The D gene is left open where the match is weak. Clone size appears in some rows only: once, few, many, or a class for an expanded clone.

v_call	clone_size	j_call	d_call	cdr3_nt	cdr3_aa
TRBV5-1	NA	TRBJ2-3	TRBD1	TGCGCCAGCAGCCCCGGACAGGGCTCAAATCTATACACAGATACGCAGTATTTT	CASSPGQGSNLYTDTQYF
TRBV6-1	NA	TRBJ1-5	TRBD1	TGTGCCAGCACAGGGGGTTATAGCAATCAGCCCCAGCATTTT	CASTGGYSNQPQHF
TRBV5-1	NA	TRBJ1-3	TRBD1	TGCGCCAGTGCCCAGGGGGTCCTCAGGGGGTCCTCTGGAAACACCATATATTTT	CASAQGVLRGSSGNTIYF
TRBV14	NA	TRBJ2-1	NA	TGTGCCAGCAGTCGCTTGGGGTGGAATGAGCAGTTCTTC	CASSRLGWNEQFF
TRBV4-1	NA	TRBJ1-4	NA	TGCGCCAGCAGCCAAGAAGGGACTGGGACTAATGAAAAACTGTTTTTT	CASSQEGTGTNEKLFF
TRBV28	NA	TRBJ1-2	TRBD1	TGTGCCAGCAGTCCCGGGACAGGGACGTATGGCTACACCTTC	CASSPGTGTYGYTF
TRBV15	NA	TRBJ1-1	NA	TGTGCCACCAGTAGAGATCAGACGGGGACCGCTGAAGCTTTCTTT	CATSRDQTGTAEAFF
TRBV25-1	NA	TRBJ2-5	NA	TGTGCCAGCAGGAGGGGGGTTCAAGAGACCCAGTACTTC	CASRRGVQETQYF
TRBV9	NA	TRBJ2-2	NA	TGTGCCAGCAGCGTAACCGACACCGGGGAGCTGTTTTTT	CASSVTDTGELFF
TRBV27	NA	TRBJ2-7	NA	TGTGCCAGCAGTCCCCGAGGGCCCTACGAGCAGTACTTC	CASSPRGPYEQYF
TRBV27	once	TRBJ1-3	NA	TGTGCCAGCGCCGAACTCAGCTCTGGAAACACCATATATTTT	CASAELSSGNTIYF
TRBV6-6	NA	TRBJ1-4	NA	TGTGCCAGCAGACAGGGAAGCGAAAAACTGTTTTTT	CASRQGSEKLFF
TRBV7-2	NA	TRBJ2-5	NA	TGTGCCAGCAGCCTTGGGCAGGTTGAGACCCAGTACTTC	CASSLGQVETQYF
TRBV9	NA	TRBJ1-2	TRBD1	TGTGCCAGCAGCGAACAGGGGGCCGGCGGCTACACCTTC	CASSEQGAGGYTF
TRBV12-5	NA	TRBJ1-5	NA	TGTGCTAGTGGTTTGTTACGGAGTCAGCCCCAGCATTTT	CASGLLRSQPQHF
TRBV4-2	NA	TRBJ1-2	TRBD1	TGTGCCAGCAGCGGGACAGGGTGGGGAACTAACTATGGCTACACCTTC	CASSGTGWGTNYGYTF
TRBV4-2	NA	TRBJ2-7	TRBD1	TGTGCCAGCAGCCAAGATTTCCGGGACAGGGGCGAGCAGTACTTC	CASSQDFRDRGEQYF
TRBV7-3	NA	TRBJ2-3	NA	TGTGCCAGCAGCTTAAGCTTCGCAGATACGCAGTATTTT	CASSLSFADTQYF
TRBV19	NA	TRBJ2-5	NA	TGTGCCAGTAGTGGGATGTCAGTGGAGACCCAGTACTTC	CASSGMSVETQYF
TRBV6-6	NA	TRBJ1-4	NA	TGTGCCAGCAGGGATTGGTCAACTAATGAAAAACTGTTTTTT	CASRDWSTNEKLFF
TRBV15	NA	TRBJ1-1	NA	TGTGCCACCAGCATCCTCCCAAAGGGATTTCGCACTGAAGCTTTCTTT	CATSILPKGFRTEAFF
TRBV12-5	NA	TRBJ1-5	TRBD1	TGTGCTAGTTATGGGACAGGAAATCAGCCCCAGCATTTT	CASYGTGNQPQHF
TRBV29-1	NA	TRBJ1-3	NA	TGCAGCGTTGAAGTAGGGGCAGGGAGCTCTGGAAACACCATATATTTT	CSVEVGAGSSGNTIYF
TRBV7-9	NA	TRBJ1-5	NA	TGTGCCAGCAGCCCATCAACTACAGGGCTCGGCAATCAGCCCCAGCATTTT	CASSPSTTGLGNQPQHF
TRBV19	NA	TRBJ1-6	NA	TGTGCCAGTAGTGCCCAGACAGGTCAAAATTCACCCCTCCACTTT	CASSAQTGQNSPLHF
TRBV15	NA	TRBJ1-2	NA	TGTGCCACCAGCAGAGTCACAGTAGCTAACTATGGCTACACCTTC	CATSRVTVANYGYTF
TRBV6-5	NA	TRBJ1-2	NA	TGTGCCAGCAGTTTCCGAATTCCTAACTATGGCTACACCTTC	CASSFRIPNYGYTF
TRBV5-1	NA	TRBJ2-5	NA	TGCGCCAGCAGCTTTGACCTAAATCAGGAGACCCAGTACTTC	CASSFDLNQETQYF
TRBV4-1	once	TRBJ2-5	TRBD2	TGCGCCAGCAGCCAAAGTGTTCTAGCGGGGGTCGGGACCCAGTACTTC	CASSQSVLAGVGTQYF
TRBV10-3	NA	TRBJ1-4	NA	TGTGCCATCAGTGAGGGTACTGGGGATGAAAAACTGTTTTTT	CAISEGTGDEKLFF
TRBV7-7	NA	TRBJ2-6	NA	TGTGCCAGCAGCTCGCGTGTGCCACAAAGTCGGGCCAACGTCCTGACTTTC	CASSSRVPQSRANVLTF
TRBV5-1	NA	TRBJ2-6	NA	TGCGCCAGCAGCTTGCTGGTTTCTGGGGCCAACGTCCTGACTTTC	CASSLLVSGANVLTF
TRBV10-3	NA	TRBJ2-5	TRBD2	TGTGCCATCAGTGACCCGCGGGGGGGCCCAGAGACCCAGTACTTC	CAISDPRGGPETQYF
TRBV7-2	NA	TRBJ1-5	NA	TGTGCCAGCAGCCTACAACAGGCAAATCAGCCCCAGCATTTT	CASSLQQANQPQHF
TRBV21-1	NA	TRBJ1-2	NA	TGTGCCAGCAGCGCTTCTAGGTCCCCGGGGTTTACTAGAAACTATGGCTACACCTTC	CASSASRSPGFTRNYGYTF
TRBV7-2	NA	TRBJ2-5	TRBD2	TGTGCCAGCAGCTTAGCGGGTAGCGGGGGGGCCTGGGAGACCCAGTACTTC	CASSLAGSGGAWETQYF
TRBV19	once	TRBJ2-2	TRBD2	TGTGCCAGTACTAGCGGGGGGGCGAGGAACACCGGGGAGCTGTTTTTT	CASTSGGARNTGELFF
TRBV5-1	NA	TRBJ2-7	NA	TGCGCCAGCAGCTTGGTCGTAAGCGGGACAGCGAAAGACTTC	CASSLVVSGTAKDF
TRBV19	once	TRBJ2-2	NA	TGTGCCAGTAGTATAGATCGGCGGGTCGCCGGGGAGCTGTTTTTT	CASSIDRRVAGELFF
TRBV5-1	NA	TRBJ1-1	NA	TGCGCCAGCAGCTTGAGGTTGGAGAACACTGAAGCTTTCTTT	CASSLRLENTEAFF
TRBV28	NA	TRBJ1-3	NA	TGTGCCAGCAGTTTATCAGTTAATTCTGGAAACACCATATATTTT	CASSLSVNSGNTIYF
TRBV7-9	NA	TRBJ1-5	NA	TGTGCCAGCAGCTTCGACAATCAGCCCCAGCATTTT	CASSFDNQPQHF